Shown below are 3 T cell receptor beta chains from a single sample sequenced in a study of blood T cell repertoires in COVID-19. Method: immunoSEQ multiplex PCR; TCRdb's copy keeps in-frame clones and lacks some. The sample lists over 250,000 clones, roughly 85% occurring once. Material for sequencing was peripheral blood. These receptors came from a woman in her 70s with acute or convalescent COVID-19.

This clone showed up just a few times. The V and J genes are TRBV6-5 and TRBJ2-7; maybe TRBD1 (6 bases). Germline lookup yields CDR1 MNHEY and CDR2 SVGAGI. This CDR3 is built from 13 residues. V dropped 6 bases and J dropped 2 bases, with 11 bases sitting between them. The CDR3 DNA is TGTGCCAGCAGCTCGAGGACAGCCTACGAGCAGTACTTC. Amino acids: CASSSRTAYEQYF.

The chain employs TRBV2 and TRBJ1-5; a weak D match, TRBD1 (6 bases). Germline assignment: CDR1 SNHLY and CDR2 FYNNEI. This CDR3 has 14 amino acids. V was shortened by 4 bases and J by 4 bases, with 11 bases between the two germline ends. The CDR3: CASSAEGENQPQHF. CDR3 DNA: TGTGCCAGCAGTGCTGAGGGGGAAAATCAGCCCCAGCATTTT.

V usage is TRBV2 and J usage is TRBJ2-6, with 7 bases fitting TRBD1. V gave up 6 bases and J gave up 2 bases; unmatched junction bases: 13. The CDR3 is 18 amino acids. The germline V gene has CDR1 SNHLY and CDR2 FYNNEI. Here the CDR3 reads CASRSGQRISTGANVLTF. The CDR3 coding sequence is TGTGCCAGCAGGTCGGGACAGAGAATTAGCACTGGGGCCAACGTCCTGACTTTC.